This T cell receptor (beta chain) was captured by sequencing in a study of cytomegalovirus exposure and HLA in healthy donors. The PCR employed 60 Vbeta primers together with 13 Jbeta primers. Method: immunoSEQ multiplex PCR; TCRdb's copy keeps in-frame clones and lacks some. The table lists roughly 90,000 clones, 65% to 90% of them singletons. Findings and limits, study-wide: HLA alleles showed associations with some 17,000 TCR beta sequences in a later analysis, at a 0.05 false discovery rate.

V was pared by 6 bases and J by 10 bases, with 10 bases between. Germline assignment: CDR1 SQVTM and CDR2 ANQGSEA. The CDR3 runs 10 residues. As regards this clone: Antigen: not known.

Sequenced: PBMCs. The receptor was isolated from a man younger than 40 in good health and CMV-seropositive. The chain links TRBV29-1 to TRBJ2-1; possible D gene TRBD2, 5 bases. The chain's CDR3 is CSVGLSEQFF. The DNA for the CDR3 is TGCAGCGTAGGACTGTCAGAGCAGTTCTTC.